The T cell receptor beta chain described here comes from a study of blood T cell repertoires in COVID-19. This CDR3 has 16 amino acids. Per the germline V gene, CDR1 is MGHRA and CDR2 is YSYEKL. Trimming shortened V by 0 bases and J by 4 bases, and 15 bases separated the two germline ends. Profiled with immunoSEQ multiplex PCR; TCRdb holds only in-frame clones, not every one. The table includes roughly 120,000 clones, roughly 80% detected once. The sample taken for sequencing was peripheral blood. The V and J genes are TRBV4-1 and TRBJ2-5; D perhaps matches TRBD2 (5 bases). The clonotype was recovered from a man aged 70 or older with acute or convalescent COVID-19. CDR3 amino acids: CASSQDGRASGETQYF. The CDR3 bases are TGCGCCAGCAGCCAAGACGGGCGGGCTAGTGGAGAGACCCAGTACTTC.